The 5 T cell receptor beta chains below were found in one sample sequenced in a study of persistence of HIV-infected CD4 T cells. What these receptors recognize is not known. Stimulation used approximately 10 ug/mL lysate from CMV-infected fibroblasts. Sorted nonresponding memory CD4+ T cells were CD40L-negative, CD69-negative, CD45RO-high. The immunoSEQ assay was version 4, run in survey mode. Here immunoSEQ multiplex PCR was the method, and the copy in TCRdb shows in-frame clones only, minus some. The table has 45,000 to 55,000 clones, around 80% seen once. This specimen consisted of CD4+ T cells sorted from PBMCs after roughly 18-hour stimulation, obtained from a patient who received antiretroviral therapy. These receptor sequences come from an adult man with HIV who was CMV-seropositive.

The chain carries TRBV6-5 and TRBJ2-7, with 8 nucleotides matching TRBD2. The V gene end was trimmed by 6 bases and the J gene end by 0 bases; junction bases not matched to a gene: 1. The CDR3 has 13 residues. Germline values: CDR1 MNHEY, CDR2 SVGAGI. Here the CDR3 reads CASSRGGSYEQYF. The CDR3 nucleotides are TGTGCCAGCAGCCGGGGGGGCTCCTACGAGCAGTACTTC.

CDR3 sequence: CASSARDSTTNTEAFF. In DNA form, the CDR3 reads TGCGCCAGCAGCGCCCGGGACAGCACAACGAACACTGAAGCTTTCTTT. The chain links TRBV5-1 to TRBJ1-1, with 7 bases lining up with TRBD1. The CDR3 spans 16 residues. CDR1 is SGHRS and CDR2 is YFSETQ in the germline V gene. J gave up 1 base and V 4 bases, and 10 bases lay outside the gene matches.

The rearrangement links TRBV6-5 to TRBJ1-6; 10 nucleotides align to TRBD1. The V gene end was trimmed by 7 bases and the J gene end by 5 bases; junction bases not matched to a gene: 2. Germline assignment: CDR1 MNHEY and CDR2 SVGAGI. There are 14 residues in the CDR3. In DNA, the CDR3 is TGTGCCAGCACGGGACAGGGGAATAATTCACCCCTCCACTTT. Its protein product is CASTGQGNNSPLHF.

This clone occurred once. CDR3 protein: CASSEAPGEKLFF. Here the CDR3 DNA reads TGTGCCAGCAGTGAAGCTCCAGGAGAAAAACTGTTTTTT. The chain carries TRBV2 and TRBJ1-4; the D is unclear. The CDR3 sequence is 13 residues long. Germline values: CDR1 SNHLY, CDR2 FYNNEI. Trimming removed 0 bases from V and 8 bases from J, with 7 bases in between. Full variable domain (missing parts from reference TRBV2 and TRBJ1-4): EPEVTQTPSHQVTQMGQEVILRCVPISNHLYFYWYRQILGQKVEFLVSFYNNEISEKSEIFDDQFSVERPDGSNFTLKIRSTKLEDSAMYFCASSEAPGEKLFFGSGTQLSVL.

The table lists this clone with a few counts. One end of the junction varies from germline; a read error may be responsible. V usage is TRBV20-1 and J usage is TRBJ2-1; D is perhaps TRBD1 or TRBD2 (5 bases each). Germline CDR1 reads DFQATT; CDR2 reads SNEGSKA (reference sequence). There are 14 residues in the CDR3. The chain's CDR3 is CSASWDGRLNERFF. The CDR3 DNA reads TGCAGTGCTAGTTGGGACGGACGCCTCAATGAGCGGTTCTTC.